This is a list of T cell receptor beta chains from one sample in a study of vaccination effects on CD4 cells after COVID-19. No antigen is known for these receptors. Assay used: immunoSEQ multiplex PCR; TCRdb lists only in-frame clones, some missing. The sample shows about 57,000 clones, 78% of them seen only once. Sequences were derived from CD4+ T cells from PBMCs cultured without peptide, sampled after COVID-19 vaccination. The origin of the receptors is a human donor who received a COVID-19 vaccine. The CDR3 runs from the conserved cysteine through the conserved F or W. D genes are given only for firm matches. Some rows have no size entry. The others give once, few or many, or a class for an expanded clone.

d_call j_call v_call clone_size cdr3_nt cdr3_aa
- TRBJ1-1 TRBV12-3/TRBV12-4 few TGTGCCAGCAGCCTGACATCCACTGAAGCTTTCTTT CASSLTSTEAFF
TRBD1 TRBJ1-2 TRBV5-1 - TGCGCCAGCAGCCCCACCGGGACAGGGGCCCTGGGGGACTATGGCTACACCTTC CASSPTGTGALGDYGYTF
TRBD1 TRBJ1-1 TRBV2 - TGTGCCAGCACCGCAGACAGGGTGACCACTGAAGCTTTCTTT CASTADRVTTEAFF
- TRBJ1-1 TRBV18 - TGTGCCAGCTCACAGGGTCAGTACACTGAAGCTTTCTTT CASSQGQYTEAFF
TRBD1 TRBJ1-3 TRBV10-3 - TGTGCCATCAGTTCTCGGGACAGGGAGAGAAACACCATATATTTT CAISSRDRERNTIYF
- TRBJ1-2 TRBV6-6 - TGTGCCAGCAGCCCCAATATGAGTGGCTACACCTTC CASSPNMSGYTF
- TRBJ1-3 TRBV4-1 - TGCGCCAGCAGCCAAGGAGGATTGCACTCTGGAAACACCATATATTTT CASSQGGLHSGNTIYF
- TRBJ2-1 TRBV11-1 - TGTGCCAGCAGCCGACAAGCCAGCTCCTACAATGAGCAGTTCTTC CASSRQASSYNEQFF
- TRBJ2-5 TRBV5-1 - TGCGCCAGCAGCAGGGCGGCCCAAGAGACCCAGTACTTC CASSRAAQETQYF
TRBD1 TRBJ2-7 TRBV10-3 - TGTGCCATCAGCGGGACAGGGGCGTCCTACGAGCAGTACTTC CAISGTGASYEQYF
- TRBJ1-2 TRBV25-1 once TGTGCCAGCAGTGAATTCTCGGTTTACACCTTC CASSEFSVYTF
- TRBJ2-1 TRBV20-1 - TGCAGTGCTAGTTTGGGGGGGCCGAAAAATGAGCAGTTCTTC CSASLGGPKNEQFF
- TRBJ2-1 TRBV6-1 once TGTGCCAGCAGTCCCCGGGACATCTCCTACAATGAGCAGTTCTTC CASSPRDISYNEQFF
TRBD1 TRBJ2-4 TRBV5-8 - TGTGCCAGCAGCTTTGTAGGACAGGGAATTCTTATGGGGAACATTCAGTACTTC CASSFVGQGILMGNIQYF
- TRBJ1-1 TRBV29-1 few TGCAGCGTTGGGGGCAGGATGAACACTGAAGCTTTCTTT CSVGGRMNTEAFF
- TRBJ1-5 TRBV7-2 - TGTGCCAGCAGCTTAGTTGACGGGAGCAATCAGCCCCAGCATTTT CASSLVDGSNQPQHF
TRBD1 TRBJ1-1 TRBV27 - TGTGCCAGCAGTTTAAAGGGGGCTGGAACTGAAGCTTTCTTT CASSLKGAGTEAFF
TRBD2 TRBJ2-5 TRBV7-2 - TGTGCCAGCAGAGAGCTAGCGGGGCCAGGAGAGACCCAGTACTTC CASRELAGPGETQYF
- TRBJ1-3 TRBV9 - TGTGCCAGCAGCGTGGGGAGGGGCTTTGGAAACACCATATATTTT CASSVGRGFGNTIYF
TRBD2 TRBJ2-1 TRBV7-2 - TGTGCCAGCAGCCCCCGGGAGGGGGGCTCCTACAATGAGCAGTTCTTC CASSPREGGSYNEQFF
TRBD2 TRBJ2-1 TRBV3-1/TRBV3-2 - TGTGCCAGCAGTTCGACTCGGACTAGCGGGGGGATATACAATGAGCAGTTCTTC CASSSTRTSGGIYNEQFF
- TRBJ2-3 TRBV7-8 - TGTGCCAGCAGCTTAATTGACCCGCCAGATACGCAGTATTTT CASSLIDPPDTQYF
- TRBJ1-1 TRBV7-9 once TGTGCCAGCAGCTTTGCCTTGGCAGGTATGAACACTGAAGCTTTCTTT CASSFALAGMNTEAFF
TRBD1 TRBJ1-4 TRBV6-1 - TGTGCCAGCAGTGACTTTACTAGGACAGGGGGAAATGAAAAACTGTTTTTT CASSDFTRTGGNEKLFF
TRBD1 TRBJ2-1 TRBV7-2 - TGTGCCAGCAGCGCTGACAGGGCCTCCTACAATGAGCAGTTCTTC CASSADRASYNEQFF
TRBD2 TRBJ2-1 TRBV7-8 few TGTGCCAGCAGCATAGCGGGGGGACAAGAGTTCTTC CASSIAGGQEFF
TRBD2 TRBJ2-7 TRBV5-1 few TGCGCCAGCAGCTTGGTCCCCTTGCGGGGACTAGCGGGAGGGTTAGGCTCCTACGAGCAGTACTTC CASSLVPLRGLAGGLGSYEQYF
TRBD2 TRBJ2-2 TRBV7-2 - TGTGCCAGCAGCTTTCTAGCGGGGAACACCGGGGAGCTGTTTTTT CASSFLAGNTGELFF
- TRBJ1-2 TRBV28 - TGTGCCAGCAGTTTACCGACAGGATCCTATGGCTACACCTTC CASSLPTGSYGYTF
- TRBJ1-2 TRBV19 - TGTGCCAGCCCCCGGGGAGAGACCTACTATGGCTACACCTTC CASPRGETYYGYTF
- TRBJ1-3 TRBV6-1 - TGTGCCAGCAGTGAAACGTTTAGTCAGTACTCTGGAAACACCATATATTTT CASSETFSQYSGNTIYF
- TRBJ2-1 TRBV2 - TGTGCCACCGCAAAGTCGCTCAACAATGAGCAGTTCTTC CATAKSLNNEQFF
- TRBJ2-7 TRBV6-2/TRBV6-3 - TGTGCCAGCAGTTACTCGGACCGCGTCTCCTACGAGCAGTACTTC CASSYSDRVSYEQYF
- TRBJ1-5 TRBV15 - TGTGCCACCAGCAGAGAACAGGGAAGCAATCAGCCCCAGCATTTT CATSREQGSNQPQHF
- TRBJ2-3 TRBV6-4 - TGTGCCAGCAGGATGACAGGCACAGATACGCAGTATTTT CASRMTGTDTQYF
- TRBJ1-2 TRBV10-3 - TGTGCCATCAGTGAGGCGACAGGCTATGGCTACACCTTC CAISEATGYGYTF
- TRBJ1-1 TRBV5-4 once TGTGCCAGCAGCCAACAACCGACGCCATCAATGAACACTGAAGCTTTCTTT CASSQQPTPSMNTEAFF
TRBD2 TRBJ2-2 TRBV5-4 - TGTGCCAGCAGCTTGCCGCGGACTAGCGGGACCACGAACACCGGGGAGCTGTTTTTT CASSLPRTSGTTNTGELFF
TRBD1 TRBJ2-5 TRBV2 - TGTGCCAGCAGTGCCGGGGTGCGACAGGGGGCGCTAGAGACCCAGTACTTC CASSAGVRQGALETQYF
- TRBJ2-3 TRBV7-9 - TGTGCCAGCAGCCTTGGGGCCTTTTCAGATACGCAGTATTTT CASSLGAFSDTQYF
- TRBJ1-2 TRBV12-3/TRBV12-4 - TGTGCCAGCAGTTTTCTGGACAACATAGGCTACACCTTC CASSFLDNIGYTF
- TRBJ2-7 TRBV19 - TGTGCCAGTAGTCCCGGGAACTCCTACGAGCAGTACTTC CASSPGNSYEQYF
TRBD1 TRBJ2-5 TRBV18 - TGTGCCAGCTCACGCGAGGACAGGGCAGAGACCCAGTACTTC CASSREDRAETQYF
- TRBJ2-7 TRBV10-3 - TGTGCCATCAGTGCCGGCAGGGGATTGGGGGAGCAGTACTTC CAISAGRGLGEQYF
- TRBJ1-5 TRBV19 few TGTGCCAGTAGCAGATCGGGGGCCCAGCCCCAGCATTTT CASSRSGAQPQHF
- TRBJ2-7 TRBV7-2 - TGTGCCAGCAGCTTAATTCGAGGGGATGAGCAGTACTTC CASSLIRGDEQYF
TRBD1 TRBJ2-2 TRBV4-1 - TGCGCCAGCAGCCAGCCCCGGGGACAGGGGGCTATCGGGGAGCTGTTTTTT CASSQPRGQGAIGELFF